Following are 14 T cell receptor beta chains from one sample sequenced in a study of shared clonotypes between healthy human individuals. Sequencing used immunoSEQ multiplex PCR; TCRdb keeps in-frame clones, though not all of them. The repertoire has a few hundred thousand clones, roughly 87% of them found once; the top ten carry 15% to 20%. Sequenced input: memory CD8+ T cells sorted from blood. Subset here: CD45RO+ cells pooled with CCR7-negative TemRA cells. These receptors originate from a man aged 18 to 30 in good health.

The CDR3: CASSEGVGSNYGYTF. For the CDR3, the DNA is TGTGCCAGCAGTGAAGGAGTAGGCAGTAACTATGGCTACACCTTC. The rearrangement joins TRBV2 to TRBJ1-2; unclear D gene. V was shortened by 1 base and J by 1 base, with 10 bases between the two germline ends. The CDR3 has 15 residues. The germline V gene encodes CDR1 SNHLY and CDR2 FYNNEI.

The CDR3 spells CASSEVGWLAGFQETQYF. The CDR3 coding sequence is TGTGCCAGCAGTGAAGTTGGCTGGCTAGCGGGGTTCCAAGAGACCCAGTACTTC. The chain has TRBV6-1 and TRBJ2-5; the match to TRBD2 covers 9 bases. V shed 1 base, J shed 1 base, and the junction held 10 bases outside the gene matches. The CDR3 has 18 residues. Germline assignment: CDR1 MNHNS and CDR2 SASEGT.

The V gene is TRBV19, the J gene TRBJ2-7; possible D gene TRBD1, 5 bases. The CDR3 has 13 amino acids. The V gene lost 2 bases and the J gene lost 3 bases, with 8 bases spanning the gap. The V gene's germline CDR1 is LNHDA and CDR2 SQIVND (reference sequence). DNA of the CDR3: TGTGCCAGTAGTATACAACAGGACTACGAGCAGTACTTC. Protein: CASSIQQDYEQYF.

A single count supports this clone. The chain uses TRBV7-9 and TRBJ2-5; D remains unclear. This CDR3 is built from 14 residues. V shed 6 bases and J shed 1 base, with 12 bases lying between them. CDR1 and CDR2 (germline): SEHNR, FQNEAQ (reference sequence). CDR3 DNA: TGTGCCAGCAGTTATAGGAGTCCCCAAGAGACCCAGTACTTC. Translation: CASSYRSPQETQYF.

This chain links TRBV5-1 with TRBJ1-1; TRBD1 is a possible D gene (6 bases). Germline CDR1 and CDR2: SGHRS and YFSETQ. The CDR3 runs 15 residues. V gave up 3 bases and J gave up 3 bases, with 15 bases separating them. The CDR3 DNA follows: TGCGCCAGCAGCTCACTACAGGGAGCGGACACTGAAGCTTTCTTT. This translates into CASSSLQGADTEAFF.

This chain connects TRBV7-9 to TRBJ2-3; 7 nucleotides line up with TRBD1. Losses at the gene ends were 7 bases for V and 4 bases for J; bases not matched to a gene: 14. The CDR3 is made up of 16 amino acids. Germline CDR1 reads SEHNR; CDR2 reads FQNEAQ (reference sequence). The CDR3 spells CASTGETNRGPDTQYF. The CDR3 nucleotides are TGTGCCAGCACCGGCGAAACTAACAGGGGTCCAGATACGCAGTATTTT.

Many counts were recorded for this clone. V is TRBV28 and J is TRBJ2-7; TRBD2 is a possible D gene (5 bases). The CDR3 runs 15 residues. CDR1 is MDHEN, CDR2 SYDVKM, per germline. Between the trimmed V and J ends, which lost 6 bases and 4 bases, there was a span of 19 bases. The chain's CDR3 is CASSLRGAESYEQYF. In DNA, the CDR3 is TGTGCCAGCAGCCTACGGGGTGCAGAATCATACGAGCAGTACTTC.

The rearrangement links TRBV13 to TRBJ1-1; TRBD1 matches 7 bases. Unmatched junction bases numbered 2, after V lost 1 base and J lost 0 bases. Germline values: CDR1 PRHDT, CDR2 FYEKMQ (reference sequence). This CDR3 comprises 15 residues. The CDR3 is CASSLEGGVNTEAFF. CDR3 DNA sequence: TGTGCCAGCAGCTTAGAAGGGGGCGTGAACACTGAAGCTTTCTTT.

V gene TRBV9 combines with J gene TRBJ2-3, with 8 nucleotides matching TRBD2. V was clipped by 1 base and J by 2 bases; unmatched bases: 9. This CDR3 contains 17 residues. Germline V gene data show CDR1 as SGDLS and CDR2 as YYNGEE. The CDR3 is CASSVTSGNVNTDTQYF. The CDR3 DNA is TGTGCCAGCAGCGTAACTAGCGGCAATGTAAACACAGATACGCAGTATTTT. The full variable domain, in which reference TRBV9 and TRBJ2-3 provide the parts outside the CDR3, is DSGVTQTPKHLITATGQRVTLRCSPRSGDLSVYWYQQSLDQGLQFLIQYYNGEERAKGNILERFSAQQFPDLHSELNLSSLELGDSALYFCASSVTSGNVNTDTQYFGPGTRLTVL.

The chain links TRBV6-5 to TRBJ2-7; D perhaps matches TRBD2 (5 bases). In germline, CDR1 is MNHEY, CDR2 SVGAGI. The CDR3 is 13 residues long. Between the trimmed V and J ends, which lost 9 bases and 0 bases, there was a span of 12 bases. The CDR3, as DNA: TGTGCCAGTTCTGTAGGGAGCTCCTACGAGCAGTACTTC. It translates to CASSVGSSYEQYF.

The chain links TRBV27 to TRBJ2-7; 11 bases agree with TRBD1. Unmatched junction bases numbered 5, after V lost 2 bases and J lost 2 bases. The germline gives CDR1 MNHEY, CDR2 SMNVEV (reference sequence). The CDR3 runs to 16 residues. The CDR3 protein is CASSLVLGQGAYEQYF. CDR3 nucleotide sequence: TGTGCCAGCAGTTTAGTATTGGGACAGGGGGCCTACGAGCAGTACTTC.

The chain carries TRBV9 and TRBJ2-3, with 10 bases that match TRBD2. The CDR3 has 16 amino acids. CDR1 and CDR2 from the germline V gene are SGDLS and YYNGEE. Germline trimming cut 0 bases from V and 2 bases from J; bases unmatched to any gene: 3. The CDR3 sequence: CASSVGLAGATDTQYF. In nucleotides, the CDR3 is TGTGCCAGCAGCGTAGGGCTAGCGGGGGCCACAGATACGCAGTATTTT.

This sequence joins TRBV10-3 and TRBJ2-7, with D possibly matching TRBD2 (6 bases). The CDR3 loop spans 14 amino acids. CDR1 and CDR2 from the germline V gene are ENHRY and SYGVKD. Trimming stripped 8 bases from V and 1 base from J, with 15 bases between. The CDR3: CAIGGVNASYEQYF. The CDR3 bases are TGTGCCATCGGAGGGGTTAACGCATCCTACGAGCAGTACTTC.

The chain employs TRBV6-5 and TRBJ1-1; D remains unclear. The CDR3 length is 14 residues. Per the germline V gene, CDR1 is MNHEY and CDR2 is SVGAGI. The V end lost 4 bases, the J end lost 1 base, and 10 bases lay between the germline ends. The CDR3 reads CASSSDFRNTEAFF. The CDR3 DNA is TGTGCCAGCAGTTCGGACTTTCGGAACACTGAAGCTTTCTTT.